These 30 T cell receptor beta chains were all obtained from the same sample, sequenced in a study of T cell responses to AZD1222 COVID-19 vaccine. TCRdb's table, derived via immunoSEQ multiplex PCR, lists solely in-frame clones and lacks some. The table shows roughly 150,000 clones, with roughly nine tenths occurring only once. Sequenced material: peripheral blood, taken 28 days after the second AZD1222 dose. Every receptor here comes from an adult who received the AZD1222 COVID-19 vaccine.

The chain's CDR3 is CASTTTGRLSYEQYF. The CDR3 DNA follows: TGTGCCAGCACAACGACAGGGAGGCTGTCCTACGAGCAGTACTTC. The V gene is TRBV28, the J gene TRBJ2-7; tentative D call: TRBD1 (7 bases). Germline V gene sequence: CDR1 MDHEN, CDR2 SYDVKM. V lost 7 bases and J lost 1, with 17 bases in between. The CDR3 is made up of 15 amino acids.

The chain is built from TRBV6-1 and TRBJ1-2, with 8 bases fitting TRBD1. CDR3 length: 16 residues. Germline-derived CDR1 and CDR2 are MNHNS and SASEGT. Trimming took 6 bases from V and 3 from J; bases not matched to a gene: 12. For the CDR3, the DNA is TGTGCCAGCAGAGAAATTGGACAGGGAGAGGACTATGGCTACACCTTC. This encodes CASREIGQGEDYGYTF.

This rearrangement joins TRBV6-2 or TRBV6-3 to TRBJ1-1; unclear D gene. CDR1 MNHEY and CDR2 SVGEGT come from the germline V gene. There are 11 residues in the CDR3. The V end lost 5 bases, the J end lost 1 base, and 2 bases lay between the germline ends. For the CDR3, the DNA is TGTGCCAGCAGTGGGAACACTGAAGCTTTCTTT. It translates to CASSGNTEAFF.

This chain joins TRBV7-9 and TRBJ1-5; D uncertain. CDR3 length: 15 residues. V was pared by 1 base and J by 7 bases, with 14 bases between. CDR1 and CDR2 from the germline V gene are SEHNR and FQNEAQ (reference sequence). Written as DNA, the CDR3 is TGTGCCAGCAGCTTAGACGGGTCTCTGGAACAGCCCCAGCATTTT. Amino acids: CASSLDGSLEQPQHF.

J is TRBJ2-7 and V is TRBV19; D possibly matches TRBD1 or TRBD2 (6 bases each). Per the germline V gene, CDR1 is LNHDA and CDR2 is SQIVND (reference sequence). The CDR3 totals 14 residues. V gave up 5 bases and J gave up 6 bases, with 17 bases separating them. The CDR3 DNA sequence: TGTGCCAGTAGTCTGGGGGCCCGGCGGGGCGAGCAGTACTTC. Translation: CASSLGARRGEQYF.

The chain combines TRBV24-1 with TRBJ1-2; perhaps TRBD1 as D (5 bases). CDR3 size: 14 residues. Germline assignment: CDR1 KGHDR and CDR2 SFDVKD. The V end lost 6 bases, the J end lost 2 bases, and 12 bases lay between the germline ends. The CDR3 sequence is CATSPDSTNYGYTF. CDR3 DNA sequence: TGTGCCACCAGTCCTGACAGCACCAACTATGGCTACACCTTC.

The chain links TRBV13 to TRBJ2-7, with D perhaps given as TRBD1 or TRBD2 (5 bases each). V lost 5 bases and J lost 2, with 19 bases in between. This CDR3 has 16 residues. The germline V gene encodes CDR1 PRHDT and CDR2 FYEKMQ (reference sequence). CDR3 bases: TGTGCCAGCAGCCCGCATCCCGAGGGGCGAGCCTACGAGCAGTACTTC. It translates to CASSPHPEGRAYEQYF.

The chain is built from TRBV2 and TRBJ2-7; a possible D gene is TRBD1 (6 bases). With 7 bases removed from V and 5 bases from J, the gap between germline ends came to 15 bases. The CDR3 contains 13 residues. Germline CDR1 reads SNHLY; CDR2 reads FYNNEI. The CDR3 nucleotides are TGTGCCAGCAAACTGGACGAGGGGGACGAGCAGTACTTC. Encoded protein: CASKLDEGDEQYF.

The CDR3 DNA sequence: TGTGCCAGCAGCCAAGCAACAGGGAACAATTCACCCCTCCACTTT. This encodes CASSQATGNNSPLHF. The rearrangement uses TRBV14 and TRBJ1-6; a weak D match, TRBD1 (6 bases). Germline V lookup: CDR1 SGHDN, CDR2 FVKESK. Trimming removed 1 base at V and 7 bases at J, with 11 bases between. CDR3 size: 15 residues. Filled out from reference TRBV14 and TRBJ1-6, the complete variable domain reads EAGVTQFPSHSVIEKGQTVTLRCDPISGHDNLYWYRRVMGKEIKFLLHFVKESKQDESGMPNNRFLAERTGGTYSTLKVQPAELEDSGVYFCASSQATGNNSPLHFGNGTRLTVT.

The rearrangement joins TRBV5-4 to TRBJ1-2; D gene uncertain. The CDR3 has 14 residues. The germline gives CDR1 SGHNT, CDR2 YYREEE (reference sequence). Trimming stripped 4 bases from V and 7 bases from J, with 17 bases between. DNA for the CDR3: TGTGCCAGCAGCAGCAGGACGGATACCGGTGGCTACACCTTC. Encoded protein: CASSSRTDTGGYTF.

This clone was seen once. The chain has TRBV9 and TRBJ1-5; no definite D call. V lost 4 bases and J lost 5, with 13 bases in between. CDR1 and CDR2 (germline): SGDLS, YYNGEE. The CDR3 consists of 14 residues. The CDR3 reads CASSNGGFDQPQHF. The CDR3 DNA sequence: TGTGCCAGCAGCAACGGAGGTTTCGATCAGCCCCAGCATTTT.

The chain joins TRBV4-1 to TRBJ2-7, with D perhaps matching TRBD1 (5 bases). V gave up 3 bases and J gave up 0 bases, with 9 bases separating them. The CDR3 extends over 14 amino acids. Germline V gene sequence: CDR1 MGHRA, CDR2 YSYEKL. The CDR3 region has the DNA TGCGCCAGCAGCCAGACAGCCAACTCCTACGAGCAGTACTTC. The encoded protein is CASSQTANSYEQYF.

The V gene is TRBV13, the J gene TRBJ1-1, with D possibly being TRBD1 (5 bases). CDR1 and CDR2 from the germline V gene are PRHDT and FYEKMQ (reference sequence). The V gene lost 4 bases and the J gene lost 0 bases, with 12 bases spanning the gap. The CDR3 has 15 residues. Here the CDR3 DNA reads TGTGCCAGCAGCTCTCCCTTACAGGTGAACACTGAAGCTTTCTTT. It specifies CASSSPLQVNTEAFF. Drawing the rest from reference TRBV13 and TRBJ1-1, the complete variable domain is AAGVIQSPRHLIKEKRETATLKCYPIPRHDTVYWYQQGPGQDPQFLISFYEKMQSDKGSIPDRFSAQQFSDYHSELNMSSLELGDSALYFCASSSPLQVNTEAFFGQGTRLTVV.

The chain combines TRBV5-1 with TRBJ1-1; D gene uncertain. V lost 4 bases and J 4 bases, leaving 11 bases between the germline ends. The CDR3 loop spans 13 amino acids. Germline CDR1 SGHRS, CDR2 YFSETQ. The CDR3 region has the DNA TGCGCCAGCAGCCCACTGTGGGGCACTGAAGCTTTCTTT. Its translation is CASSPLWGTEAFF.

This clone was picked up one time. V and J are TRBV5-1 and TRBJ2-1, with 9 nucleotides matching TRBD1. Germline CDR1 and CDR2: SGHRS and YFSETQ. With V trimmed by 5 bases and J by 3 bases, 9 bases remained unmatched. There are 16 residues in the CDR3. The DNA of the CDR3 is TGCGCCAGCAGATCCCACAGGGGGCGGATCTACAATGAGCAGTTCTTC. As protein: CASRSHRGRIYNEQFF.

This rearrangement joins TRBV6-5 to TRBJ2-2; tentative D call: TRBD1 (6 bases). Germline V gene lookup returns CDR1 MNHEY and CDR2 SVGAGI. The CDR3 extends over 16 amino acids. V was cut by 0 bases and J by 6 bases, with 14 bases left in between. CDR3 sequence (DNA): TGTGCCAGCAGTTACTCCCCGCAGGGGAAGGCCGGGGAGCTGTTTTTT. Its translation is CASSYSPQGKAGELFF.

The CDR3 loop is CSVETGRNTEAFF. In DNA form, the CDR3 reads TGCAGCGTCGAAACAGGGCGAAACACTGAAGCTTTCTTT. The chain links TRBV29-1 to TRBJ1-1; D may be TRBD1 (6 bases). Trimming pared 6 bases from V and 2 bases from J, leaving 13 bases between. CDR1 is SQVTM, CDR2 ANQGSEA, per germline. The CDR3 spans 13 residues.

The chain uses TRBV15 and TRBJ2-3; D might be TRBD1 (6 bases). CDR3 length: 16 residues. Trimming pared 1 base from V and 2 bases from J, leaving 13 bases between. Germline V lookup: CDR1 LNHNV, CDR2 YYDKDF (reference sequence). CDR3 in DNA: TGTGCCACCAGCAGAGCCCGGGACACTCCCACAGATACGCAGTATTTT. This translates into CATSRARDTPTDTQYF.

The chain employs TRBV3-1 (or the pseudogene TRBV3-2) and TRBJ2-3, with D perhaps TRBD2 (7 bases). V dropped 1 base and J dropped 8 bases, with 19 bases sitting between them. Germline V gene sequence: CDR1 LGHDT, CDR2 YNNKEL (reference sequence). The CDR3 covers 16 residues. The CDR3, as DNA: TGTGCCAGCAGCCAAGCTATGGGCCAGGGAGGGGGTACGCAGTATTTT. Its translation is CASSQAMGQGGGTQYF.

V gene TRBV24-1 combines with J gene TRBJ2-3; 8 nucleotides align to TRBD2. With 4 bases clipped from V and 1 base from J, the junction kept 6 bases outside the gene matches. Germline V CDR1 and CDR2: KGHDR, SFDVKD. The CDR3 has 16 residues. The CDR3 sequence is CATSDPGLDGTDTQYF. CDR3 in DNA: TGTGCCACCAGTGACCCGGGACTAGACGGCACAGATACGCAGTATTTT.

The J gene is TRBJ1-5, the V gene TRBV4-1, with D perhaps matching TRBD1 (5 bases). CDR1 is MGHRA and CDR2 is YSYEKL in the germline V gene. V was clipped by 0 bases and J by 6 bases, with 18 bases between them. CDR3 length: 17 amino acids. CDR3 sequence: CASSQESRRRDGQPQHF. The CDR3 DNA follows: TGCGCCAGCAGCCAAGAAAGCCGGAGAAGGGACGGTCAGCCCCAGCATTTT.

The V call is TRBV19, the J call TRBJ1-2; tentatively, D is TRBD1 (5 bases). V was cut by 1 base and J by 3 bases, with 12 bases left in between. This CDR3 is 15 amino acids long. Germline V gives CDR1 LNHDA, CDR2 SQIVND (reference sequence). The CDR3 protein is CASSIGGGFDYGYTF. DNA of the CDR3: TGTGCCAGTAGTATAGGGGGGGGTTTCGACTATGGCTACACCTTC.

V usage is TRBV7-2 and J usage is TRBJ2-3; TRBD1 is a possible D gene (6 bases). CDR3 length equals 16 residues. Between the trimmed V and J ends, which lost 1 base and 3 bases, there was a span of 14 bases. In germline, CDR1 is SGHTA, CDR2 FQGNSA. The CDR3 loop reads CASSLVTGRATDTQYF. In nucleotides, the CDR3 is TGTGCCAGCAGCTTAGTCACAGGGAGAGCGACAGATACGCAGTATTTT.

V and J are TRBV6-6 and TRBJ1-1; a possible D gene is TRBD1 (6 bases). The germline V and J ends were trimmed by 2 bases and 1 base, with 11 bases remaining between them. CDR1 and CDR2 (germline): MNHNY, SVGAGI (reference sequence). The CDR3 sequence is 15 residues long. The CDR3 spells CASSYAGAQNTEAFF. In DNA form, the CDR3 reads TGTGCCAGCAGTTACGCGGGGGCTCAGAACACTGAAGCTTTCTTT.

This chain connects TRBV4-1 to TRBJ2-1; no definite D call. V was clipped by 0 bases and J by 6 bases, with 21 bases between them. This CDR3 region has 18 residues. Germline CDR1 MGHRA, CDR2 YSYEKL. CDR3 DNA: TGCGCCAGCAGCCAAGAGTTTGCCAGCTCGGATATAGGCAATGAGCAGTTCTTC. This gives the protein CASSQEFASSDIGNEQFF.

The chain is built from TRBV3-1 (or the pseudogene TRBV3-2) and TRBJ1-4; tentatively, D is TRBD1 (5 bases). V lost 3 bases, J lost 2 bases, and 16 bases lay in between. CDR3 length equals 17 residues. The germline V gene encodes CDR1 LGHDT and CDR2 YNNKEL (reference sequence). The CDR3 here is CASSQGKAGRTNEKLFF. The CDR3 nucleotides are TGTGCCAGCAGCCAGGGAAAGGCAGGGAGGACTAATGAAAAACTGTTTTTT.

J is TRBJ1-5 and V is TRBV28; the D gene is possibly TRBD1 (5 bases). Trimming pared 8 bases from V and 7 bases from J, leaving 24 bases between. The germline gives CDR1 MDHEN, CDR2 SYDVKM. The CDR3 has 16 amino acids. The CDR3 sequence: CASGREGRLGRQPQHF. CDR3 nucleotide sequence: TGTGCCAGCGGCAGGGAGGGGCGGCTCGGGAGACAGCCCCAGCATTTT. Together with reference TRBV28 and TRBJ1-5, the CDR3 gives the full variable domain: DVKVTQSSRYLVKRTGEKVFLECVQDMDHENMFWYRQDPGLGLRLIYFSYDVKMKEKGDIPEGYSVSREKKERFSLILESASTNQTSMYLCASGREGRLGRQPQHFGDGTRLSIL.

The chain has TRBV13 and TRBJ2-3; 9 bases fit TRBD2. J lost 5 bases, V lost 3 bases, and 18 bases had no gene match. CDR3 length equals 19 residues. Germline V CDR1 and CDR2: PRHDT, FYEKMQ (reference sequence). Written as DNA, the CDR3 is TGTGCCAGCAGCTTCGGCCTCGGGGCGGGGGGGCTCGCCAAAGATACGCAGTATTTT. This translates into CASSFGLGAGGLAKDTQYF.

The genes are TRBV12-3 or TRBV12-4 and TRBJ2-7, with no clear D. This CDR3 spans 13 amino acids. Between the trimmed V and J ends, which lost 6 bases and 3 bases, there was a span of 12 bases. The CDR3 is CASRRSDFYEQYF. The CDR3 DNA is TGTGCCAGCAGGCGTAGTGACTTCTACGAGCAGTACTTC.

The rearrangement joins TRBV20-1 to TRBJ2-7; D gene uncertain. V shed 2 bases and J shed 3 bases, with 5 bases lying between them. Looked up from germline, CDR1 is DFQATT and CDR2 is SNEGSKA (reference sequence). This CDR3 has 11 amino acids. CDR3 region: CSARTGYEQYF. The CDR3 nucleotides are TGCAGTGCTAGAACTGGCTACGAGCAGTACTTC.